Included here is one TCR beta chain sequence, with context. Its antigen is not identified. Time point meaning: sample taken at primary tumor resection. Patients with untreated early-stage non-small cell lung cancer, numbering around 72, were the donors. The data stem from a study of spatial heterogeneity in lung cancer. Broader study findings: Higher tumor mutation counts went along with higher counts of expanded intratumoral alpha and beta TCRs.

CDR1 and CDR2 (germline): SGHVS, FNYEAQ. The CDR3 loop spans 14 amino acids. Between the trimmed V and J ends, which lost 6 bases and 1 base, there was a span of 12 bases. TCRdb called the 5' RACE reads again in MiXCR, with one record for every CDR3 protein. Seen here are 3,000 to 3,500 distinct CDR3 sequences, roughly 15% observed once, and the top ten hold more than 9%. The chain employs TRBV7-6 and TRBJ2-5; D not certain. Sample: lung tumor tissue, taken at surgery. The TCR originated in a male donor with early-stage non-small cell lung cancer. The CDR3 DNA reads TGTGCCAGCAGTGATGCGGAGATCCAAGAGACCCAGTACTTC. It is translated as CASSDAEIQETQYF.